This T cell receptor (beta chain) originates from a study of identical twins. Broader study findings: With beta out-of-frame sequences, excess sharing by twins was weaker. Among monozygotic twins, out-of-frame TCR alpha sharing exceeded what models predicted.

TCRdb fed the 5' RACE reads into MiXCR, producing one record per CDR3 protein. This sample has more than 400,000 distinct CDR3 sequences; around 15% occur once, and the top ten carry nearly 0.45%. With 4 bases removed from V and 7 bases from J, the gap between germline ends came to 8 bases. Per the germline V gene, CDR1 is SEHNR and CDR2 is FQNEAQ (reference sequence). CDR3 size: 12 residues. This clonotype appeared a few times. The antigen remains undetermined. These same records also appear under a second study, on yellow fever vaccine responses in identical twins.

The sequenced sample was CD4+ T cells sorted from blood. This TCR was sampled from a woman between 18 and 29 years old in good health. This chain connects TRBV7-9 to TRBJ1-5; the D is unclear. The CDR3 region is CASSSQTQPQHF. In DNA, the CDR3 is TGTGCCAGCAGCTCCCAGACCCAGCCCCAGCATTTT.